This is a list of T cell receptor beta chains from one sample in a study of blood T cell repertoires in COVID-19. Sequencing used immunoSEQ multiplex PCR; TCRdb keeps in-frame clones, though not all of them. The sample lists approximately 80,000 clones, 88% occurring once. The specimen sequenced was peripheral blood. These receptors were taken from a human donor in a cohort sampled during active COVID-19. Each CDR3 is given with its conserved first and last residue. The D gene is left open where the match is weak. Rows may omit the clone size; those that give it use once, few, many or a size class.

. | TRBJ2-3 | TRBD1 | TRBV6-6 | CASSRTGVGTDTQYF | TGTGCCAGCAGCCGGACAGGGGTGGGCACAGATACGCAGTATTTT
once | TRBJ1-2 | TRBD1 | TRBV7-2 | CASSLGQGAAYGYTF | TGTGCCAGCAGCTTAGGACAGGGGGCGGCCTATGGCTACACCTTC
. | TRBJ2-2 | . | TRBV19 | CASSEVVAAKELFF | TGTGCCAGTAGTGAGGTGGTAGCCGCCAAGGAGCTGTTTTTT
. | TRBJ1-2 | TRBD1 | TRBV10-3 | CAISESGTGDDDYTF | TGTGCCATCAGTGAGTCCGGGACAGGGGACGATGACTACACCTTC
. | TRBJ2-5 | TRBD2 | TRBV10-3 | CATTSGRGETQYF | TGTGCCACGACTAGCGGGAGGGGAGAGACCCAGTACTTC
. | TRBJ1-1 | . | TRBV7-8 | CASSLVRGNTEAFF | TGTGCCAGCAGCTTAGTGAGAGGGAACACTGAAGCTTTCTTT
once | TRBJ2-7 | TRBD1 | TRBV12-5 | CASGLNLRDRATYEQYF | TGTGCTAGTGGTTTAAATCTTCGGGACAGGGCCACCTACGAGCAGTACTTC
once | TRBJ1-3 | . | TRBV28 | CASSSAGNTIYF | TGTGCCAGCAGTTCCGCTGGAAACACCATATATTTT
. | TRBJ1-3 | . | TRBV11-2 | CASSLGPGVGGNTIYF | TGTGCCAGCAGCTTAGGACCGGGGGTAGGAGGAAACACCATATATTTT
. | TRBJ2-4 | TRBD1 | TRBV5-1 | CASSLRTGYGKNIQYF | TGCGCCAGCAGCCTGAGGACAGGGTATGGCAAAAACATTCAGTACTTC